This is a list of T cell receptor beta chains from one sample in a study of T cell changes during pregnancy in multiple sclerosis. Generated by immunoSEQ multiplex PCR, the TCRdb table keeps only in-frame clones and is missing some. The sample has tens of thousands of clones; 92% are singletons. The sequenced sample was CD4+ T cells from peripheral blood mononuclear cells, obtained in the third trimester of pregnancy. These receptors all come from a female donor with multiple sclerosis, enrolled in a pregnancy study. CDR3s include the opening cysteine and the closing phenylalanine or tryptophan. The D gene is left open where the match is weak. Clone size is shown for a subset of rows, as once, few, many or a class of expanded clone.

D	J	V	size	CDR3	DNA
TRBD1	TRBJ1-1	TRBV18	-	CASSSEGGTGRPEAFF	TGTGCCAGCTCATCCGAAGGCGGGACAGGGCGGCCCGAAGCTTTCTTT
TRBD1	TRBJ2-2	TRBV30	once	CAWKRDRGNTGELFF	TGTGCCTGGAAGCGGGACAGGGGTAACACCGGGGAGCTGTTTTTT
TRBD2	TRBJ2-7	TRBV7-9	-	CASSLSGGDEQYF	TGTGCCAGCAGCTTGTCGGGGGGAGACGAGCAGTACTTC
-	TRBJ1-1	TRBV30	-	CAWRVAPGDTEAFF	TGTGCCTGGAGGGTTGCCCCGGGGGACACTGAAGCTTTCTTT
TRBD1	TRBJ2-1	TRBV7-8	-	CASSRYRGLYNEQFF	TGTGCCAGCAGCCGTTACAGGGGGCTTTACAATGAGCAGTTCTTC
-	TRBJ2-3	TRBV7-2	-	CASSSGVLTDTQYF	TGTGCCAGCAGCTCCGGGGTGCTTACAGATACGCAGTATTTT
-	TRBJ2-3	TRBV4-1	few	CASSQGRLTPDTQYF	TGCGCCAGCAGCCAAGGTAGACTCACCCCAGATACGCAGTATTTT
-	TRBJ1-4	TRBV28	-	CASRVPGQRDEKLFF	TGTGCCAGCAGGGTTCCGGGACAACGAGATGAAAAACTGTTTTTT
TRBD2	TRBJ2-3	TRBV5-6	-	CASSGLAGGSDTQYF	TGTGCCAGCAGCGGTCTAGCGGGAGGTTCAGATACGCAGTATTTT
-	TRBJ2-5	TRBV7-6	-	CASSLPTRGHQLKTQYF	TGTGCCAGCAGCTTACCGACCAGGGGACACCAGCTGAAGACCCAGTACTTC
-	TRBJ2-7	TRBV5-4	-	CASSLTGSYGEQYF	TGTGCCAGCAGCTTAACAGGGAGTTACGGCGAGCAGTACTTC
-	TRBJ2-3	TRBV20-1	-	CSASSTDTQYF	TGCAGTGCTAGTAGTACAGATACGCAGTATTTT
-	TRBJ1-2	TRBV7-2	-	CASSFRRGGAGYTF	TGTGCCAGCAGCTTCCGAAGGGGAGGGGCTGGCTACACCTTC
TRBD2	TRBJ2-4	TRBV7-9	-	CASSSSGRGSKNIQYF	TGTGCCAGCAGCTCAAGCGGGAGGGGGTCCAAAAACATTCAGTACTTC
-	TRBJ1-4	TRBV10-3	-	CAISTGLAPSEKLFF	TGTGCCATCAGTACGGGGTTGGCCCCCAGTGAAAAACTGTTTTTT
-	TRBJ1-1	TRBV1	-	CTSSQQDRELTEAFF	TGCACCAGCAGCCAACAGGACAGGGAATTGACTGAAGCTTTCTTT
-	TRBJ1-1	TRBV27	once	CASRVNSGYEAFF	TGTGCCAGCAGGGTGAACAGCGGGTATGAAGCTTTCTTT
TRBD2	TRBJ2-3	TRBV7-2	-	CASSLGAGGQTDTQYF	TGTGCCAGCAGCTTAGGGGCGGGAGGGCAAACAGATACGCAGTATTTT
TRBD1	TRBJ2-5	TRBV6-5	once	CASSYSRTGRETQYF	TGTGCCAGCAGTTACTCGAGGACAGGGCGGGAGACCCAGTACTTC
-	TRBJ1-5	TRBV2	-	CASTTLQGWNQPQHF	TGTGCCAGCACCACCCTCCAGGGGTGGAATCAGCCCCAGCATTTT
TRBD2	TRBJ2-2	TRBV10-1	many	CASKSGLAENTGELFF	TGCGCCAGCAAATCGGGACTAGCAGAGAACACCGGGGAGCTGTTTTTT
TRBD2	TRBJ2-7	TRBV10-3	-	CAISPGLAASYEQYF	TGTGCCATCAGTCCGGGACTAGCGGCTTCCTACGAGCAGTACTTC